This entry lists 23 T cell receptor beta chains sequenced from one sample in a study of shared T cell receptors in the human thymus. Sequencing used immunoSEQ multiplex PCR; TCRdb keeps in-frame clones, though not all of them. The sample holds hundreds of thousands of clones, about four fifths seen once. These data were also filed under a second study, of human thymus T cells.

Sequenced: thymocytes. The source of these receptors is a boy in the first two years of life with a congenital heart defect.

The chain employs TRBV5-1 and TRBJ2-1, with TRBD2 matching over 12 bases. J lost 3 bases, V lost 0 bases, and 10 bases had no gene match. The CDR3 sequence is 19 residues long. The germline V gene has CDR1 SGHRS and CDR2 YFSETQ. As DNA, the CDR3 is TGCGCCAGCAGCTTGGCCCGGGGACTAGCGGGCTCGAACTACAATGAGCAGTTCTTC. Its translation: CASSLARGLAGSNYNEQFF.

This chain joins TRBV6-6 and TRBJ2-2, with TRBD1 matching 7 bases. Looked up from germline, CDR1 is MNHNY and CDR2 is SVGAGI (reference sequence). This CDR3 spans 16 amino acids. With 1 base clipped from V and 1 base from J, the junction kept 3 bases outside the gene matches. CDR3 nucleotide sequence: TGTGCCAGCAGTTACTTCGACAGGGTGAACACCGGGGAGCTGTTTTTT. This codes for CASSYFDRVNTGELFF.

The CDR3 region has the DNA TGTGCCAGCAGCCCGGACAGGGTAGGAGGGCAAGAGACCCAGTACTTC. Translation: CASSPDRVGGQETQYF. The rearrangement joins TRBV27 to TRBJ2-5, with 8 nucleotides matching TRBD1. The CDR3 is made up of 16 amino acids. Germline-derived CDR1 and CDR2 are MNHEY and SMNVEV (reference sequence). The J segment lost 2 bases and the V segment lost 6 bases, leaving 11 bases of the junction unmatched.

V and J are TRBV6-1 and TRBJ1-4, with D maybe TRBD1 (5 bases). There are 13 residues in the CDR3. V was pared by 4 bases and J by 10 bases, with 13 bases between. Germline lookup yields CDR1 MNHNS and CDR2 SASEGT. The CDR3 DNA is TGTGCCAGCAGTGCAGGGTCGGTTGGAAAACTGTTTTTT. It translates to CASSAGSVGKLFF.

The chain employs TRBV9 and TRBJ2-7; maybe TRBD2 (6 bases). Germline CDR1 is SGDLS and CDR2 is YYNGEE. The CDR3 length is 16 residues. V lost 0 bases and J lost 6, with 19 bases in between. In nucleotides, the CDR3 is TGTGCCAGCAGCGTAGGGAAGGACTACCTCTTCGGCGAGCAGTACTTC. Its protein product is CASSVGKDYLFGEQYF.

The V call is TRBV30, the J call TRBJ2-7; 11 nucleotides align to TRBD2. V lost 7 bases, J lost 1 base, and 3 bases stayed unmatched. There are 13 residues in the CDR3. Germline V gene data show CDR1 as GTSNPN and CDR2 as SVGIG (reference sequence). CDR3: CAFRLAGSYEQYF. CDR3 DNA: TGTGCCTTTAGACTAGCGGGGTCCTACGAGCAGTACTTC. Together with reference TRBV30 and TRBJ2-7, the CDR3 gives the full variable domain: SQTIHQWPATLVQPVGSPLSLECTVEGTSNPNLYWYRQAAGRGLQLLFYSVGIGQISSEVPQNLSASRPQDRQFILSSKKLLLSDSGFYLCAFRLAGSYEQYFGPGTRLTVT.

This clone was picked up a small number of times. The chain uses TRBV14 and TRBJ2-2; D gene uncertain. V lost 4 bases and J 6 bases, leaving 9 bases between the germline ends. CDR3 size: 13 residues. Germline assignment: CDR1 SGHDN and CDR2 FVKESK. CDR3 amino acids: CASSPYSAGELFF. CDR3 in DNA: TGTGCCAGCAGCCCTTACAGTGCCGGGGAGCTGTTTTTT.

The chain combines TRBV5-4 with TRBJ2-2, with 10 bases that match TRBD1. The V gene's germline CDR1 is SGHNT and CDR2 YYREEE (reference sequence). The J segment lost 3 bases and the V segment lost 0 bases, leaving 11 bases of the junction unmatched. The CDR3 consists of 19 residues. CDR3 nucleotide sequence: TGTGCCAGCAGCTTGGGAGGACAGGGGGTCGGCTGTCACACCGGGGAGCTGTTTTTT. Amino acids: CASSLGGQGVGCHTGELFF. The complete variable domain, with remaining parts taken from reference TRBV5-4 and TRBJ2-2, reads ETGVTQSPTHLIKTRGQQVTLRCSSQSGHNTVSWYQQALGQGPQFIFQYYREEENGRGNFPPRFSGLQFPNYSSELNVNALELDDSALYLCASSLGGQGVGCHTGELFFGEGSRLTVL.

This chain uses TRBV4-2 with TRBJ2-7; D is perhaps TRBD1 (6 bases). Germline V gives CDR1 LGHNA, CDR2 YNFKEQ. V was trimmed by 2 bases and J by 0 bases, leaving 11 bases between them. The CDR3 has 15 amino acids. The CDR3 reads CASSQLYRASYEQYF. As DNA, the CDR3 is TGTGCCAGCAGCCAATTGTACAGGGCCTCCTACGAGCAGTACTTC.

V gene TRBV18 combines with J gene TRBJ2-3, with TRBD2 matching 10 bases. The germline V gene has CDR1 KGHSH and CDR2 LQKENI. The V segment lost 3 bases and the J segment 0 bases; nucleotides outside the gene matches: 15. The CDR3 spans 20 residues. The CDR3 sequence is CASSPRREGLAIPSTDTQYF. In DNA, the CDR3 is TGTGCCAGCTCACCCCGAAGAGAGGGACTAGCGATTCCTAGCACAGATACGCAGTATTTT.

The chain's CDR3 is CASSLEDSPSYEQYF. The CDR3 bases are TGCGCCAGCAGCTTGGAGGACAGTCCTTCCTACGAGCAGTACTTC. The chain links TRBV5-1 to TRBJ2-7; TRBD1 might be the D (6 bases). This CDR3 is 15 amino acids long. Germline CDR1 and CDR2: SGHRS and YFSETQ. V was cut by 0 bases and J by 1 base, with 11 bases left in between.

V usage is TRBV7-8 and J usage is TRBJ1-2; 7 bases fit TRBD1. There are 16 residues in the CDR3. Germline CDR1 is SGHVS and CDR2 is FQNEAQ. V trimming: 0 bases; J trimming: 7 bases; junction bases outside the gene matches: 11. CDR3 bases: TGTGCCAGCAGCTTAGCACCCACAGGGGCGGCGGGTGGCTACACCTTC. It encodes CASSLAPTGAAGGYTF.

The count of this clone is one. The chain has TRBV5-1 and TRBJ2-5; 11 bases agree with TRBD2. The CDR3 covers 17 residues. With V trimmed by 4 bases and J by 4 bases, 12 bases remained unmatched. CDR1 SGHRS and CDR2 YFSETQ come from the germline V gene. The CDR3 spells CASSPGLAGIVAETQYF. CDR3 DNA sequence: TGCGCCAGCAGCCCCGGACTAGCGGGTATAGTCGCAGAGACCCAGTACTTC.

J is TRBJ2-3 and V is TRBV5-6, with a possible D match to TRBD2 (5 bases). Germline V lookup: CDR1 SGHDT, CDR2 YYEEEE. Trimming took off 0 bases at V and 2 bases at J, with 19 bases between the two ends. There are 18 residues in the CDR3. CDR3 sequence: CASSLVTRRAPSTDTQYF. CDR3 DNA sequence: TGTGCCAGCAGCTTGGTTACCCGGCGGGCCCCCTCCACAGATACGCAGTATTTT.

CDR3 DNA sequence: TGTGCCAGCAGTGTCAGAGGAGAAGATCAGCCCCAGCATTTT. Its translation: CASSVRGEDQPQHF. This sequence joins TRBV6-1 and TRBJ1-5, with D uncertain. CDR3 length equals 14 residues. From germline, CDR1 is MNHNS and CDR2 SASEGT. The V gene lost 4 bases and the J gene lost 5 bases, with 12 bases spanning the gap.

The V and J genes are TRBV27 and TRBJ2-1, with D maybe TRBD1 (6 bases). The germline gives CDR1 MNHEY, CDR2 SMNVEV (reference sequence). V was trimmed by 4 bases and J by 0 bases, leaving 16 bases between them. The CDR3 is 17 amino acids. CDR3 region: CASSWKLPGASYNEQFF. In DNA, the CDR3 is TGTGCCAGCAGTTGGAAGCTCCCAGGGGCCTCCTACAATGAGCAGTTCTTC.

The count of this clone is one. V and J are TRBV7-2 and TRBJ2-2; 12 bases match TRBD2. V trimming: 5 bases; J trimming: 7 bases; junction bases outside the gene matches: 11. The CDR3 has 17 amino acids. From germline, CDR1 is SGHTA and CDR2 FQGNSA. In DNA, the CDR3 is TGTGCCAGCAGCCTCAGGCTAGCGGGAGGGCCGGGCGGGGAGCTGTTTTTT. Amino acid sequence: CASSLRLAGGPGGELFF.

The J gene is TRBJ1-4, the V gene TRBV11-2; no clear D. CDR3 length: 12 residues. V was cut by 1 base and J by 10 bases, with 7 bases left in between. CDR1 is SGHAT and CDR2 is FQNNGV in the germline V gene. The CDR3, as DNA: TGTGCCAGCAGCTTAGTGTCCAGAAAACTGTTTTTT. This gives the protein CASSLVSRKLFF.

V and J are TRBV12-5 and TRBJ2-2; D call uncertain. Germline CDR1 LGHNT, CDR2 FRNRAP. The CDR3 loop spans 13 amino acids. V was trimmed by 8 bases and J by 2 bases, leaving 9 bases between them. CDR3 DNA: TGTGCTAGTCTGTCGGTTAACACCGGGGAGCTGTTTTTT. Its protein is CASLSVNTGELFF.

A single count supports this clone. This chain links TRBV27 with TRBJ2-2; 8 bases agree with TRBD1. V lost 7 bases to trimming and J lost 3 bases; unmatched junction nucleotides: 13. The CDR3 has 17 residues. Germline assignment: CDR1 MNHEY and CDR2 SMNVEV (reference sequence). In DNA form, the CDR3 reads TGTGCCAGCACCCCGGGCGGGGACAGGCCCTACACCGGGGAGCTGTTTTTT. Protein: CASTPGGDRPYTGELFF.

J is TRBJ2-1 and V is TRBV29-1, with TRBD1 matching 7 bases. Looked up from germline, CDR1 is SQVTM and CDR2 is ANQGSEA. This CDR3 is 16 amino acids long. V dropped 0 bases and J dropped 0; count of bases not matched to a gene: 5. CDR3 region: CSVEDFDRDSYNEQFF. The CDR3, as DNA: TGCAGCGTTGAAGATTTTGACAGGGACTCCTACAATGAGCAGTTCTTC.

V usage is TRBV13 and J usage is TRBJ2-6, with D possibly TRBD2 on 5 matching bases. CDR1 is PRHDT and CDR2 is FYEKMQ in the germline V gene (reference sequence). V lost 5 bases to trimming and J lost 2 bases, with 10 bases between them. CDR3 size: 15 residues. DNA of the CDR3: TGTGCCAGCAGCCTAACCGGGGCTGGGGCCAACGTCCTGACTTTC. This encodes CASSLTGAGANVLTF. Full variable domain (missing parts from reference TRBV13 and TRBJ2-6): AAGVIQSPRHLIKEKRETATLKCYPIPRHDTVYWYQQGPGQDPQFLISFYEKMQSDKGSIPDRFSAQQFSDYHSELNMSSLELGDSALYFCASSLTGAGANVLTFGAGSRLTVL.

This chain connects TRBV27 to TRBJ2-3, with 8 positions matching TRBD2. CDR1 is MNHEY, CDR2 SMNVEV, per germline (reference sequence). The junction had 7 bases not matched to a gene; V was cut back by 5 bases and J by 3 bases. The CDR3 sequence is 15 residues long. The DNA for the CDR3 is TGTGCCAGCAGTCCTATCCAGCGGGAGACAGATACGCAGTATTTT. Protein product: CASSPIQRETDTQYF.